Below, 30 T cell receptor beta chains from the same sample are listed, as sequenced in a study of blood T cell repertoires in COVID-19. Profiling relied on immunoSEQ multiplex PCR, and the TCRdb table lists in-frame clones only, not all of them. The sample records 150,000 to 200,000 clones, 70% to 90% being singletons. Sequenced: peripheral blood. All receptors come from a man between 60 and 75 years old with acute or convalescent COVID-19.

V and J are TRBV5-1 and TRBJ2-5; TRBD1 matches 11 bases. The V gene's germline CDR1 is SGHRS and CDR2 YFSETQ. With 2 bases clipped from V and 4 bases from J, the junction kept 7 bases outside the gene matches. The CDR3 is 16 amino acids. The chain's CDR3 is CASSFPDRGRGETQYF. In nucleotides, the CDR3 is TGCGCCAGCAGCTTCCCGGACAGGGGGCGCGGAGAGACCCAGTACTTC. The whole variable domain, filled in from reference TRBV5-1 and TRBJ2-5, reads KAGVTQTPRYLIKTRGQQVTLSCSPISGHRSVSWYQQTPGQGLQFLFEYFSETQRNKGNFPGRFSGRQFSNSRSEMNVSTLELGDSALYLCASSFPDRGRGETQYFGPGTRLLVL.

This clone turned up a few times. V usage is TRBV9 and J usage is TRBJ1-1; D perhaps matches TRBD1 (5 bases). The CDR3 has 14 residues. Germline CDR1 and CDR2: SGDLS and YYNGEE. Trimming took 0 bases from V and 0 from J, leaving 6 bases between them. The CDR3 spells CASSVDRMNTEAFF. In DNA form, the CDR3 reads TGTGCCAGCAGCGTAGACAGGATGAACACTGAAGCTTTCTTT.

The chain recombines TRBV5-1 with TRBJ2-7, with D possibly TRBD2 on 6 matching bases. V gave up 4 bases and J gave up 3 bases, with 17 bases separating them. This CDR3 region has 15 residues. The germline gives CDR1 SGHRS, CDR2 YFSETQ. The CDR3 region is CASSPNSGEHYEQYF. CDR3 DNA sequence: TGCGCCAGCAGCCCCAATTCGGGAGAACACTACGAGCAGTACTTC.

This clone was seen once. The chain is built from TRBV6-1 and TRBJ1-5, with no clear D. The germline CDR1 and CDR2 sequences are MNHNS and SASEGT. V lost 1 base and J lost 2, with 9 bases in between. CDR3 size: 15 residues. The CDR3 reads CASSEESQGNQPQHF. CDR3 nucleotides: TGTGCCAGCAGTGAAGAATCTCAGGGCAATCAGCCCCAGCATTTT.

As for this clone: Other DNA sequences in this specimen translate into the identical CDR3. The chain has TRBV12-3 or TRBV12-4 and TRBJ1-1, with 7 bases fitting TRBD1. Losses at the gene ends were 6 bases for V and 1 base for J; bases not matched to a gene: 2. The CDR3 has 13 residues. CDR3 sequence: CASRGQPNTEAFF. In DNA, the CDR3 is TGTGCCAGCAGGGGACAGCCGAACACTGAAGCTTTCTTT.

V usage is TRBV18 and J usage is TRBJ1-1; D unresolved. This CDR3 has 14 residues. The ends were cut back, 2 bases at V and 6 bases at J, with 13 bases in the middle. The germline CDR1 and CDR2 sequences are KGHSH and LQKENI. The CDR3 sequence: CASSPSGEESEAFF. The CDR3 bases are TGTGCCAGCTCACCATCCGGGGAAGAGTCTGAAGCTTTCTTT.

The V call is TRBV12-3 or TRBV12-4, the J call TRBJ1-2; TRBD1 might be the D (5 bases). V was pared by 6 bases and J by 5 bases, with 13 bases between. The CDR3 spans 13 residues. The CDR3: CASSEKGLYGYTF. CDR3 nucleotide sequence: TGTGCCAGCAGCGAGAAGGGGTTATATGGCTACACCTTC.

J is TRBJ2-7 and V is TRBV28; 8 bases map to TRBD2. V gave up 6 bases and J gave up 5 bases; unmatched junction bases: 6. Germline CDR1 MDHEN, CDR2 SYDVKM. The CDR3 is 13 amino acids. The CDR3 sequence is CASSDLAGHEQYF. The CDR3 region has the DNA TGTGCCAGCAGCGACCTAGCGGGCCACGAGCAGTACTTC. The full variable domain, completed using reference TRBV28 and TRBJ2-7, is DVKVTQSSRYLVKRTGEKVFLECVQDMDHENMFWYRQDPGLGLRLIYFSYDVKMKEKGDIPEGYSVSREKKERFSLILESASTNQTSMYLCASSDLAGHEQYFGPGTRLTVT.

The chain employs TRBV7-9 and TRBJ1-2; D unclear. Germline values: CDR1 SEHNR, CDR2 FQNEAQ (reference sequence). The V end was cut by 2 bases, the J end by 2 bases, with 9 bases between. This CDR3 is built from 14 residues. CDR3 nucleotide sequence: TGTGCCAGCAGCTTACGGGCGGGAAACTATGGCTACACCTTC. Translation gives CASSLRAGNYGYTF.

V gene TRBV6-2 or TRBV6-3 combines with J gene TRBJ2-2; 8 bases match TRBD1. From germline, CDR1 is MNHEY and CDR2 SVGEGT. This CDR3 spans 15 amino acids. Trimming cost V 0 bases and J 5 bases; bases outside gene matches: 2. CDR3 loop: CASSYSTGGTGELFF. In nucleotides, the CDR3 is TGTGCCAGCAGTTACTCTACAGGGGGAACCGGGGAGCTGTTTTTT.

Here the CDR3 reads CAWSPTRLSGANVLTF. The CDR3, as DNA: TGTGCCTGGAGCCCCACACGACTGTCTGGGGCCAACGTCCTGACTTTC. V is TRBV30 and J is TRBJ2-6, with D unresolved. This CDR3 region has 16 residues. Between the trimmed V and J ends, which lost 3 bases and 1 base, there was a span of 13 bases. Germline CDR1 is GTSNPN and CDR2 is SVGIG (reference sequence).

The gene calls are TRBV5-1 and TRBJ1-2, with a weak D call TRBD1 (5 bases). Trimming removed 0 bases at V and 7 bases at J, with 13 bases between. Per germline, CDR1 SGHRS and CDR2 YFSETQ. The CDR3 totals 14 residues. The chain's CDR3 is CASSLEGETGGYTF. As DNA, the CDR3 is TGCGCCAGCAGCTTGGAGGGCGAAACAGGTGGCTACACCTTC.

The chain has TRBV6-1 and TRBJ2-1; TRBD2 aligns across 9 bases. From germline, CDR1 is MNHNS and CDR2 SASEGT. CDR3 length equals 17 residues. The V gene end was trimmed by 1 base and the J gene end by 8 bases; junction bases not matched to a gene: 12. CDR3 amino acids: CASSEGRRGLAVDEQFF. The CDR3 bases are TGTGCCAGCAGTGAAGGTCGGCGGGGACTAGCAGTTGATGAGCAGTTCTTC.

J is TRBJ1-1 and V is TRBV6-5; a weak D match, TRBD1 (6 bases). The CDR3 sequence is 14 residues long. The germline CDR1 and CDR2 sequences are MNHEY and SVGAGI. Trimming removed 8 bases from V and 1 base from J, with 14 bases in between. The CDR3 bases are TGTGCCAGCGGACACACAGGGACGAACACTGAAGCTTTCTTT. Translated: CASGHTGTNTEAFF.

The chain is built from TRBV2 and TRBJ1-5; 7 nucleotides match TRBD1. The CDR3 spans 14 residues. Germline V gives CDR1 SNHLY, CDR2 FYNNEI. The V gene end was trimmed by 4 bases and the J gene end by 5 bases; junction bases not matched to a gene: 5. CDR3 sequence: CASSGDSQYQPQHF. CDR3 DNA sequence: TGTGCCAGCAGTGGGGACAGCCAGTATCAGCCCCAGCATTTT.

The CDR3 nucleotides are TGTGCCAGCAGTTTATCGCGGGGGAGGCCCTCCTACAATGAGCAGTTCTTC. This translates into CASSLSRGRPSYNEQFF. The chain combines TRBV27 with TRBJ2-1; 7 bases map to TRBD2. Germline assignment: CDR1 MNHEY and CDR2 SMNVEV (reference sequence). Losses at the gene ends were 0 bases for V and 0 bases for J; bases not matched to a gene: 5. The CDR3 length is 17 residues.

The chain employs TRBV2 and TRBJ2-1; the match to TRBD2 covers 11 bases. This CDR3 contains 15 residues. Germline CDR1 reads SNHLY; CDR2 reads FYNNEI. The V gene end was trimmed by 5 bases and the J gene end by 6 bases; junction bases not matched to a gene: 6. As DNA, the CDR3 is TGTGCCAGCAGTCGACTAGCGGGAATACTCAATGAGCAGTTCTTC. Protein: CASSRLAGILNEQFF.

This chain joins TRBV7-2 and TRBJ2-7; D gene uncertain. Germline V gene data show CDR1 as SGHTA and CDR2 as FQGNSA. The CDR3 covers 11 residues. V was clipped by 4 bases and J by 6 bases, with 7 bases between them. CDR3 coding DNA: TGTGCCAGCAGCTATCTAGGCGAGCAGTACTTC. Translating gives CASSYLGEQYF.

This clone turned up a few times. In DNA form, the CDR3 reads TGTGCCAGCAGCTTAGGGCGGACAGTGGGGGAGACCCAGTACTTC. It encodes CASSLGRTVGETQYF. The V gene is TRBV11-3, the J gene TRBJ2-5, with D perhaps TRBD1 (6 bases). The V end lost 1 base, the J end lost 5 bases, and 14 bases lay between the germline ends. The CDR3 totals 15 residues. Germline values: CDR1 SGHNT, CDR2 YENEEA.

CDR3 DNA sequence: TGTGCCAGCAGTGGGGGCTTAGGGAACACTGAAGCTTTCTTT. Its protein product is CASSGGLGNTEAFF. The rearrangement links TRBV2 to TRBJ1-1; a possible D gene is TRBD1 (5 bases). V lost 4 bases and J lost 1, with 10 bases in between. The CDR3 runs to 14 residues. Germline loops: CDR1 SNHLY, CDR2 FYNNEI. The whole variable domain, remainder taken from reference TRBV2 and TRBJ1-1, is EPEVTQTPSHQVTQMGQEVILRCVPISNHLYFYWYRQILGQKVEFLVSFYNNEISEKSEIFDDQFSVERPDGSNFTLKIRSTKLEDSAMYFCASSGGLGNTEAFFGQGTRLTVV.

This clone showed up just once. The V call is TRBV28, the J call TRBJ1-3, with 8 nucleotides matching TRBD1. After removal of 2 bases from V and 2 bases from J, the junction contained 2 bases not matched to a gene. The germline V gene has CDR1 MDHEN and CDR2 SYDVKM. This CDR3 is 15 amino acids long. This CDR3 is CASSLGRGPGNTIYF. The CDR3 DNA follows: TGTGCCAGCAGTTTAGGCAGGGGGCCTGGAAACACCATATATTTT.

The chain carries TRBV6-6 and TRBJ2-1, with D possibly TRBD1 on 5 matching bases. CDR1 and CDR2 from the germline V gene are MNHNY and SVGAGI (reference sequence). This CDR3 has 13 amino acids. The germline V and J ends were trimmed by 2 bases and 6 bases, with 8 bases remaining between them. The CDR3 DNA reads TGTGCCAGCAGTTACCTAGGGGTCAATGAGCAGTTCTTC. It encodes CASSYLGVNEQFF.

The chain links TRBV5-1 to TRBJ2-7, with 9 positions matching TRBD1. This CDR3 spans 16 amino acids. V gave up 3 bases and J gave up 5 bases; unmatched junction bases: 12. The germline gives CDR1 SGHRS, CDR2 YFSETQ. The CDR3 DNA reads TGCGCCAGCAGCTCCCCGGGACAGGGAGGCAAGAACGAGCAGTACTTC. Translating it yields CASSSPGQGGKNEQYF.

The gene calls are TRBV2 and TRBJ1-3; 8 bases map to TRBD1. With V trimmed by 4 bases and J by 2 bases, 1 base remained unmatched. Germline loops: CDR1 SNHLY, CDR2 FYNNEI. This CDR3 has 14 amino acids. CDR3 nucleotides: TGTGCCAGCAGTGGGACAGGGCCTGGAAACACCATATATTTT. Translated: CASSGTGPGNTIYF.

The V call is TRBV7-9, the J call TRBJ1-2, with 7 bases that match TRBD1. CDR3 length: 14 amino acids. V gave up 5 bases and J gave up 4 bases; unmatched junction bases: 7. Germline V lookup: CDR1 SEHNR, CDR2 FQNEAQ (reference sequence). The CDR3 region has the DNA TGTGCCAGCAGCGGCGAGTCAGGGGGCTATGGCTACACCTTC. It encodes CASSGESGGYGYTF.

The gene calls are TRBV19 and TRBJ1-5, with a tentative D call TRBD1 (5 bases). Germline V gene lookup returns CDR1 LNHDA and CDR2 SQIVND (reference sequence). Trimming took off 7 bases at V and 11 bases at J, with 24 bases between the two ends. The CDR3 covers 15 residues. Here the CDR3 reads CASNTAGGAVGSQHF. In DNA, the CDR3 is TGTGCCAGTAACACGGCGGGCGGGGCCGTAGGGTCCCAGCATTTT.

CDR3 in DNA: TGCGCCAGCAGCAAAGCCGGGACAGGGAACACTGAAGCTTTCTTT. Its translation is CASSKAGTGNTEAFF. V and J are TRBV5-1 and TRBJ1-1; TRBD1 matches at 8 bases. The germline CDR1 and CDR2 sequences are SGHRS and YFSETQ. V lost 4 bases and J lost 1; bases outside the gene matches: 6. This CDR3 region has 15 residues.

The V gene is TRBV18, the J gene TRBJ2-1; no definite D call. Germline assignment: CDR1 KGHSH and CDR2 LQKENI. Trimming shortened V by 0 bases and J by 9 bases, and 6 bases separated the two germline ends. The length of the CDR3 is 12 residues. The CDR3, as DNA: TGTGCCAGCTCACCACCTTCGGGTGAGCAGTTCTTC. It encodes CASSPPSGEQFF.

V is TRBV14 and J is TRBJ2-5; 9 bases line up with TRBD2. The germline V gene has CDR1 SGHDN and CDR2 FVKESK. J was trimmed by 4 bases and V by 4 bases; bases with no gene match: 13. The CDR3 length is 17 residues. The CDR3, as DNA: TGTGCCAGCAGCCCTGGACTAGCGAACCGGTGGATAGAGACCCAGTACTTC. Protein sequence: CASSPGLANRWIETQYF.

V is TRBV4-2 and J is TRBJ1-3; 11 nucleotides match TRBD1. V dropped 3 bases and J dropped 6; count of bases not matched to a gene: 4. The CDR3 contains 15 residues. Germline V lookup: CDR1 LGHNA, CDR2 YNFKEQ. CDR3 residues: CASSHPGQGENTIYF. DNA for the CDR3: TGTGCCAGCAGCCATCCGGGACAGGGGGAAAACACCATATATTTT.